What follows are 27 T cell receptor beta chains derived from one specimen sequenced in a study of OX40 agonist ivuxolimab in advanced cancers. Here immunoSEQ multiplex PCR was the method, and the copy in TCRdb shows in-frame clones only, minus some. The table lists 65,000 to 75,000 clones, approximately 84% of them singletons, with approximately 2% in the top ten. The sequencing used CD4+ or CD8+ T cells sorted from blood, collected in a trial of the OX40 agonist ivuxolimab. The receptors shown here come from an adult with an advanced solid tumor such as melanoma, head and neck, liver or kidney cancer.

V usage is TRBV4-3 and J usage is TRBJ1-1, with D unclear. CDR3 length: 16 residues. Per germline, CDR1 LGHNA and CDR2 YSLEER. The germline V and J ends were trimmed by 1 base and 0 bases, with 12 bases remaining between them. The CDR3 nucleotides are TGCGCCAGCAGCCAAGGTCCTAGGGTCTTGAACACTGAAGCTTTCTTT. Translated: CASSQGPRVLNTEAFF.

In DNA form, the CDR3 reads TGTGCCAGCACAAGGGCTGGCGGCTACACCTTC. It specifies CASTRAGGYTF. The V and J genes are TRBV5-8 and TRBJ1-2; unclear D gene. Germline loops: CDR1 SGHTS, CDR2 YDEGEE. Between the trimmed V and J ends, which lost 6 bases and 8 bases, there was a span of 11 bases. The CDR3 sequence is 11 residues long.

The chain is built from TRBV9 and TRBJ2-1, with 9 bases identical to TRBD2. The CDR3 has 16 residues. Trimming took 3 bases from V and 1 from J; bases not matched to a gene: 5. From germline, CDR1 is SGDLS and CDR2 YYNGEE. The CDR3 bases are TGTGCCAGCAGCGCGGTTAGCGGGAGTTCCTACAATGAGCAGTTCTTC. It translates to CASSAVSGSSYNEQFF.

This clone was seen more than once but under ten times. The chain employs TRBV4-1 and TRBJ1-2; D call uncertain. This CDR3 has 14 residues. Between the trimmed V and J ends, which lost 4 bases and 6 bases, there was a span of 15 bases. CDR1 and CDR2 (germline): MGHRA, YSYEKL. Here the CDR3 reads CASSLDYRGDGYTF. In nucleotides, the CDR3 is TGCGCCAGCAGCCTCGACTACCGGGGAGATGGCTACACCTTC.

This rearrangement joins TRBV28 to TRBJ2-3; no definite D call. This CDR3 is 13 amino acids long. V lost 7 bases and J lost 0, with 8 bases in between. Germline V gene lookup returns CDR1 MDHEN and CDR2 SYDVKM. The CDR3 DNA is TGTGCCAGCATAGAAACTAGCACAGATACGCAGTATTTT. It is translated as CASIETSTDTQYF.

The chain is built from TRBV2 and TRBJ2-1; TRBD1 matches 9 bases. The CDR3 has 15 residues. The V gene's germline CDR1 is SNHLY and CDR2 FYNNEI. Germline trimming cut 6 bases from V and 2 bases from J; bases unmatched to any gene: 5. This CDR3 is CASRQGQGTYNEQFF. The CDR3 region has the DNA TGTGCCAGCAGGCAAGGACAGGGGACCTACAATGAGCAGTTCTTC.

J is TRBJ1-1 and V is TRBV6-5; 7 bases map to TRBD1. The CDR3 contains 14 residues. Germline loops: CDR1 MNHEY, CDR2 SVGAGI. The ends lost 6 bases at V and 3 bases at J; junction bases unmatched: 7. CDR3 sequence reads: CASSQGGADTEAFF. CDR3 nucleotide sequence: TGTGCCAGCAGCCAGGGGGGGGCTGACACTGAAGCTTTCTTT.

The chain combines TRBV10-3 with TRBJ1-2; the D gene is possibly TRBD1 (6 bases). The CDR3 is 15 residues long. Germline V CDR1 and CDR2: ENHRY, SYGVKD. Deletions cut 11 bases from V and 1 base from J, with 20 bases between. The CDR3 DNA is TGTGCCTCTGGGGGGGCAGGCGGCATTAACTATGGCTACACCTTC. Translating gives CASGGAGGINYGYTF.

The chain has TRBV19 and TRBJ1-2; D call uncertain. Germline lookup yields CDR1 LNHDA and CDR2 SQIVND (reference sequence). The length of the CDR3 is 16 residues. V gave up 2 bases and J gave up 1 base, with 14 bases separating them. DNA for the CDR3: TGTGCCAGTAGTATATCCCCTCGGGCAGATAACTATGGCTACACCTTC. Residues: CASSISPRADNYGYTF.

The CDR3 bases are TGTGCCAGCAGTTTATGGAGCTACGAGCAGTACTTC. It codes for CASSLWSYEQYF. The rearrangement links TRBV28 to TRBJ2-7, with unresolved D. CDR1 and CDR2 from the germline V gene are MDHEN and SYDVKM. V was clipped by 0 bases and J by 3 bases, with 3 bases between them. This CDR3 is 12 amino acids long.

This clone is termed medium-sized. The V and J genes are TRBV11-2 and TRBJ2-5, with 9 bases fitting TRBD2. Germline CDR1 reads SGHAT; CDR2 reads FQNNGV. The CDR3 extends over 16 amino acids. V dropped 4 bases and J dropped 4; count of bases not matched to a gene: 10. CDR3 residues: CASSSGSYSGRETQYF. The DNA for the CDR3 is TGTGCCAGCAGCTCAGGGTCCTATAGCGGGAGAGAGACCCAGTACTTC. The entire variable domain, with the rest obtained from reference TRBV11-2 and TRBJ2-5, is as follows: EAGVAQSPRYKIIEKRQSVAFWCNPISGHATLYWYQQILGQGPKLLIQFQNNGVVDDSQLPKDRFSAERLKGVDSTLKIQPAKLEDSAVYLCASSSGSYSGRETQYFGPGTRLLVL.

This clone showed up just once. This chain connects TRBV9 to TRBJ2-5; no definite D call. V was clipped by 0 bases and J by 1 base, with 16 bases between them. There are 17 residues in the CDR3. The germline V gene encodes CDR1 SGDLS and CDR2 YYNGEE. The CDR3: CASSVGESVGFQETQYF. The CDR3, as DNA: TGTGCCAGCAGCGTAGGCGAATCAGTAGGTTTCCAAGAGACCCAGTACTTC.

V and J are TRBV7-9 and TRBJ2-5; TRBD1 might be the D (5 bases). The DNA matches TRBJ2-7 better at its end, which makes the J call doubtful. Germline-derived CDR1 and CDR2 are SEHNR and FQNEAQ (reference sequence). The CDR3 has 14 residues. The CDR3 DNA sequence: TGTGCCAGCCTCCCATGGGCAGGGACCTACGAGCAGTACTTC. Its protein is CASLPWAGTYEQYF.

This clone was detected once. The V and J genes are TRBV30 and TRBJ2-1; 7 bases are a match to TRBD1. The CDR3 sequence is 14 residues long. Germline trimming cut 2 bases from V and 8 bases from J; bases unmatched to any gene: 9. Germline V gene lookup returns CDR1 GTSNPN and CDR2 SVGIG (reference sequence). The CDR3 DNA follows: TGTGCCTGGAGTACCGGGACAGTTTGGGATGAGCAGTTCTTC. Amino acid sequence: CAWSTGTVWDEQFF.

The gene calls are TRBV5-5 and TRBJ2-1, with D perhaps being TRBD1 or TRBD2 (5 bases each). The CDR3 extends over 16 amino acids. V lost 0 bases and J lost 0, with 10 bases in between. The V gene's germline CDR1 is SGHKS and CDR2 YYEKEE (reference sequence). CDR3 sequence reads: CASSLGGPSSYNEQFF. DNA for the CDR3: TGTGCCAGCAGCTTGGGGGGACCGAGCTCCTACAATGAGCAGTTCTTC.

V gene TRBV4-2 combines with J gene TRBJ2-4; D is perhaps TRBD2 (5 bases). CDR1 and CDR2 (germline): LGHNA, YNFKEQ. Trimming removed 5 bases from V and 6 bases from J, with 11 bases in between. The CDR3 is 13 residues long. CDR3 region: CASSGSTANIQYF. The DNA for the CDR3 is TGTGCCAGCAGCGGGAGCACGGCAAACATTCAGTACTTC.

V gene TRBV7-2 combines with J gene TRBJ2-7, with D maybe TRBD2 (6 bases). V lost 5 bases and J lost 7, with 12 bases in between. Per the germline V gene, CDR1 is SGHTA and CDR2 is FQGNSA. The CDR3 is made up of 12 amino acids. Written as DNA, the CDR3 is TGTGCCAGCAGCCGGGCCGGGGGAGAGCAGTACTTC. It translates to CASSRAGGEQYF.

V is TRBV5-8 and J is TRBJ1-5, with no clear D. The CDR3 consists of 13 residues. Trimming cost V 4 bases and J 8 bases, with 13 bases left between them. Germline CDR1 reads SGHTS; CDR2 reads YDEGEE. The CDR3 nucleotides are TGTGCCAGCAGCCTGTCCCGAATGAAGCCCCAGCATTTT. It is translated as CASSLSRMKPQHF.

The chain joins TRBV5-1 to TRBJ2-5; TRBD1 is a possible D gene (5 bases). Germline V lookup: CDR1 SGHRS, CDR2 YFSETQ. This CDR3 is built from 15 residues. Trimming cost V 8 bases and J 4 bases, with 21 bases left between them. CDR3 protein: CASYTGATTGETQYF. Written as DNA, the CDR3 is TGCGCCAGTTATACTGGGGCCACCACCGGAGAGACCCAGTACTTC.

The J gene is TRBJ2-1, the V gene TRBV5-1; 9 bases align to TRBD2. V trimming: 4 bases; J trimming: 8 bases; junction bases outside the gene matches: 10. The CDR3 runs to 15 residues. The germline V gene has CDR1 SGHRS and CDR2 YFSETQ. CDR3: CASSALSGGGDEQFF. CDR3 sequence (DNA): TGCGCCAGCAGCGCGCTTAGCGGGGGAGGGGATGAGCAGTTCTTC.

The chain is built from TRBV19 and TRBJ2-1; D unclear. Germline V gives CDR1 LNHDA, CDR2 SQIVND (reference sequence). This CDR3 spans 14 amino acids. The ends were cut back, 4 bases at V and 0 bases at J, with 7 bases in the middle. This CDR3 is CASSSSSSYNEQFF. CDR3 coding DNA: TGTGCCAGTAGTAGCAGTAGCTCCTACAATGAGCAGTTCTTC.

The chain couples TRBV10-3 to TRBJ2-1; TRBD1 might be the D (6 bases). Trimming took 2 bases from V and 6 from J, leaving 20 bases between them. The CDR3 sequence is 17 residues long. Germline loops: CDR1 ENHRY, CDR2 SYGVKD. The CDR3 here is CAISEPTGRGRGNEQFF. In DNA, the CDR3 is TGTGCCATCAGTGAGCCCACAGGGAGAGGAAGGGGCAATGAGCAGTTCTTC.

The rearrangement joins TRBV2 to TRBJ2-1, with 11 bases identical to TRBD2. This CDR3 is 15 amino acids long. Trimming cost V 6 bases and J 4 bases; bases outside gene matches: 5. Germline CDR1 SNHLY, CDR2 FYNNEI. CDR3: CASRETSGTYNEQFF. The CDR3 nucleotides read TGTGCCAGCAGGGAGACTAGCGGGACGTACAATGAGCAGTTCTTC.

This rearrangement joins TRBV7-8 to TRBJ2-2; the match to TRBD2 covers 9 bases. Germline values: CDR1 SGHVS, CDR2 FQNEAQ. This CDR3 spans 16 amino acids. V shed 4 bases, J shed 1 base, and the junction held 4 bases outside the gene matches. The CDR3 protein is CASSSTTSGNTGELFF. CDR3 DNA sequence: TGTGCCAGCAGCTCCACGACTAGCGGGAACACCGGGGAGCTGTTTTTT.

This clone occurred once. CDR3 sequence (DNA): TGTGCCAGCTCACCTGAACGGACCGCAAACTATGGCTACACCTTC. Protein: CASSPERTANYGYTF. The chain carries TRBV18 and TRBJ1-2; D is ambiguous. The germline CDR1 and CDR2 sequences are KGHSH and LQKENI. The CDR3 consists of 15 residues. V lost 3 bases to trimming and J lost 2 bases, with 13 bases between them.

The chain joins TRBV28 to TRBJ1-1; 8 bases match TRBD1. CDR3 length: 13 amino acids. Germline CDR1 and CDR2: MDHEN and SYDVKM. J lost 10 bases, V lost 2 bases, and 6 bases had no gene match. For the CDR3, the DNA is TGTGCCAGCAGTTTACTTCACAGGGGGGGAGCTTTCTTT. This gives the protein CASSLLHRGGAFF.

This chain links TRBV7-9 with TRBJ1-5, with D perhaps TRBD1 (5 bases). The germline CDR1 and CDR2 sequences are SEHNR and FQNEAQ (reference sequence). CDR3 length: 18 amino acids. V was cut by 1 base and J by 6 bases, with 22 bases left in between. This chain's CDR3 is CASSLGWGRPGGSQPQHF. CDR3 in DNA: TGTGCCAGCAGCTTAGGCTGGGGCCGTCCGGGGGGTAGTCAGCCCCAGCATTTT.